This TCR beta chain is from a study of T cell changes during pregnancy in multiple sclerosis (dated by TCRdb to about 2019). Notes on the research overall: Changes in the T cell repertoire over the course of pregnancy were examined in this study in women with multiple sclerosis.

The receptor library was made with the immunoSEQ multiplex PCR assay. The table comes from immuneACCESS by way of TCRdb, which keeps in-frame sequences with V and J called. Part of the clones is missing from these tables; in studies checked, under half for an unresolved V gene and the rest for unknown reasons. The sample profile shows about 40,000 clones; roughly 90% of them were found once. The ten largest clones capture 10% to 15% of the sample. About this clone itself: Its antigen is currently not known. No much larger clone is present one base from it, and per-base qualities are unavailable.

The germline V gene (reference sequence) supplies CDR1 PRHDT and CDR2 FYEKMQ. V is reduced by 9 bases and J by 1 base, leaving a spacing of 12 bases between them. The CDR3 holds 13 amino acids from the cysteine to the phenylalanine. Only the CDR3 DNA stays, 39 bases, in frame from base 1. The sequence was obtained from a female donor with multiple sclerosis, enrolled in a pregnancy study. The sample was CD8+ T cells from peripheral blood mononuclear cells, taken in the first trimester of pregnancy. The rearrangement joined TRBV13 to TRBJ1-1; TRBD1 might be the D gene, on 5 matching bases. CDR3 sequence: CASFRAGNTEAFF. At the DNA level, the sequence is TGTGCCAGTTTCAGGGCTGGGAACACTGAAGCTTTCTTT.